This T cell receptor beta chain was identified in a study of blood T cell repertoires in COVID-19. At the level of the study: Samples taken during acute and convalescent COVID-19 were collected in the United States, Italy and Spain.

Per the germline V gene, CDR1 is MDHEN and CDR2 is SYDVKM. V lost 8 bases and J 0 bases, leaving 20 bases between the germline ends. The CDR3 totals 17 residues. Source study methods: Scientists estimated how many nucleated cells there were by amplifying reference gene primers. TCRdb keeps only in-frame clones here, not all; method: immunoSEQ multiplex PCR. The V and J calls and clone size were taken over from that table, and D and trimming were inferred from the DNA. Found here are roughly 170,000 clones, approximately 81% of them singletons; the top ten hold over 15%. Source material: PBMCs or T cells enriched from blood (not recorded which). The chain carries TRBV28 and TRBJ1-3; D unclear. This TCR was recovered from a man aged 60 to 69 who had recovered from COVID-19. The CDR3 sequence is CASLPPRRGYSGNTIYF. CDR3 nucleotide sequence: TGTGCCAGCTTACCACCCCGGCGGGGTTACTCTGGAAACACCATATATTTT. The variable domain in full, with the rest retrieved from reference TRBV28 and TRBJ1-3, is DVKVTQSSRYLVKRTGEKVFLECVQDMDHENMFWYRQDPGLGLRLIYFSYDVKMKEKGDIPEGYSVSREKKERFSLILESASTNQTSMYLCASLPPRRGYSGNTIYFGEGSWLTVV.